The 17 T cell receptor beta chains given below trace back to one sample, sequenced in a study of blood T cell repertoires in COVID-19. Only in-frame clones appear in the TCRdb table, and some are missing; sequencing was by immunoSEQ multiplex PCR. The top ten hold 0.95% to 1% of the sample, which has 300,000 to 500,000 clones, roughly 90% seen once. The sample taken for sequencing was PBMCs or T cells enriched from blood (not recorded which). These receptors came from a woman aged 25 to 39 with acute COVID-19.

This chain joins TRBV2 and TRBJ2-7; 12 nucleotides agree with TRBD1. V was pared by 6 bases and J by 4 bases, with 13 bases of the junction left unmatched. The length of the CDR3 is 17 residues. Germline V CDR1 and CDR2: SNHLY, FYNNEI. The CDR3 DNA reads as TGTGCCAGCAGGTCTACCGGGACAGGGGGCGTTATTTACGAGCAGTACTTC. Amino acid sequence: CASRSTGTGGVIYEQYF.

This clone has only one observation. The J gene is TRBJ2-3, the V gene TRBV4-1; D is possibly TRBD2 (6 bases). Germline V CDR1 and CDR2: MGHRA, YSYEKL. Trimming took off 2 bases at V and 0 bases at J, with 9 bases between the two ends. The CDR3 contains 15 residues. CDR3 sequence: CASSQRLVSTDTQYF. The CDR3 DNA sequence: TGCGCCAGCAGCCAACGACTAGTAAGCACAGATACGCAGTATTTT.

This chain joins TRBV7-2 and TRBJ1-6; perhaps TRBD1 as D (6 bases). Germline CDR1 is SGHTA and CDR2 is FQGNSA. Trimming removed 4 bases at V and 7 bases at J, with 11 bases between. The CDR3 runs to 14 residues. CDR3 DNA sequence: TGTGCCAGCAGCTCTACGGGACACAATTCACCCCTCCACTTT. Residues: CASSSTGHNSPLHF.

This chain connects TRBV21-1 to TRBJ1-2. TRBV21-1 counts as a pseudogene. The CDR3 loop spans 13 amino acids. The CDR3 here is CASSKPADYGYTF. The CDR3 coding sequence is TGTGCCAGCAGCAAACCGGCGGACTATGGCTACACCTTC.

This chain connects TRBV4-2 to TRBJ1-2; 9 nucleotides agree with TRBD1. V lost 0 bases, J lost 4 bases, and 3 bases stayed unmatched. Germline V gene lookup returns CDR1 LGHNA and CDR2 YNFKEQ. The CDR3 has 15 amino acids. The CDR3 is CASSQETGGIYGYTF. The CDR3 DNA follows: TGTGCCAGCAGCCAAGAGACAGGGGGAATCTATGGCTACACCTTC.

This sequence joins TRBV13 and TRBJ1-5; unclear D gene. From germline, CDR1 is PRHDT and CDR2 FYEKMQ (reference sequence). There are 13 residues in the CDR3. Deletions cut 3 bases from V and 7 bases from J, with 10 bases between. CDR3 sequence (DNA): TGTGCCAGCAGCTTCGGAGGGAACCAGCCCCAGCATTTT. Amino acid sequence: CASSFGGNQPQHF.

The V and J genes are TRBV11-3 and TRBJ2-3; weak D call: TRBD1 (6 bases). V was cut by 5 bases and J by 5 bases, with 14 bases left in between. The CDR3 consists of 14 residues. The germline CDR1 and CDR2 sequences are SGHNT and YENEEA. In DNA, the CDR3 is TGTGCCAGCAGCAGGGGAACAGGGAAAGATACGCAGTATTTT. Its translation is CASSRGTGKDTQYF.

The gene calls are TRBV11-3 and TRBJ2-2, with D possibly matching TRBD2 (6 bases). The CDR3 is 16 amino acids. Trimming stripped 5 bases from V and 3 bases from J, with 16 bases between. Germline V CDR1 and CDR2: SGHNT, YENEEA. This chain's CDR3 is CASSPRLGGYTGELFF. CDR3 nucleotides: TGTGCCAGCAGCCCCCGATTGGGAGGATACACCGGGGAGCTGTTTTTT.

V gene TRBV3-1 (or the pseudogene TRBV3-2) combines with J gene TRBJ1-1; 8 positions agree with TRBD1. This CDR3 spans 15 amino acids. The V segment lost 0 bases and the J segment 7 bases; nucleotides outside the gene matches: 7. CDR1 is LGHDT and CDR2 is YNNKEL in the germline V gene (reference sequence). The CDR3 reads CASSQETGQGFEAFF. The CDR3 DNA follows: TGTGCCAGCAGCCAAGAAACCGGACAGGGCTTTGAAGCTTTCTTT.

The V gene is TRBV6-1, the J gene TRBJ2-4; 9 bases fit TRBD1. With 3 bases clipped from V and 6 bases from J, the junction kept 3 bases outside the gene matches. Per germline, CDR1 MNHNS and CDR2 SASEGT. The CDR3 has 14 residues. CDR3 protein: CASSEGQGGNIQYF. CDR3 sequence (DNA): TGTGCCAGCAGTGAGGGACAGGGTGGAAACATTCAGTACTTC.

This sequence joins TRBV30 and TRBJ2-7; 12 bases match TRBD2. This CDR3 is 16 amino acids long. V lost 2 bases and J lost 3; bases outside the gene matches: 8. CDR1 and CDR2 from the germline V gene are GTSNPN and SVGIG (reference sequence). The CDR3 is CAWSKASGGARYEQYF. The DNA of the CDR3 is TGTGCCTGGAGTAAGGCTAGCGGGGGGGCCCGCTACGAGCAGTACTTC.

This sequence joins TRBV11-3 and TRBJ2-7; a weak D match, TRBD1 (6 bases). V was trimmed by 4 bases and J by 4 bases, leaving 11 bases between them. Germline CDR1 reads SGHNT; CDR2 reads YENEEA. This CDR3 has 13 amino acids. This CDR3 is CASSSNQGYEQYF. The CDR3 DNA is TGTGCCAGCAGCTCCAATCAGGGGTACGAGCAGTACTTC.

This clone was recorded once. The V and J genes are TRBV30 and TRBJ2-7; D ambiguous. The CDR3 is 12 amino acids. Trimming took off 1 base at V and 7 bases at J, with 11 bases between the two ends. Germline V gene sequence: CDR1 GTSNPN, CDR2 SVGIG (reference sequence). The CDR3 sequence: CAWSGSKLEQYF. CDR3 nucleotide sequence: TGTGCCTGGAGTGGCAGTAAGTTGGAGCAGTACTTC.

The chain carries TRBV7-8 and TRBJ1-5; no reliable D call. CDR1 is SGHVS and CDR2 is FQNEAQ in the germline V gene. The CDR3 covers 14 residues. Deletions cut 1 base from V and 6 bases from J, with 10 bases between. The chain's CDR3 is CASSLDARGQPQHF. CDR3 coding DNA: TGTGCCAGCAGCTTAGACGCTCGGGGTCAGCCCCAGCATTTT.

The V call is TRBV5-1, the J call TRBJ2-7; 7 nucleotides align to TRBD1. The CDR3 spans 14 residues. Germline lookup yields CDR1 SGHRS and CDR2 YFSETQ. The V segment lost 4 bases and the J segment 6 bases; nucleotides outside the gene matches: 10. The CDR3 DNA reads as TGCGCCAGCAGCCCTCGGACAGGTTTCGTCGAGCAGTACTTC. Its translation: CASSPRTGFVEQYF.

This sequence joins TRBV14 and TRBJ1-4; 9 nucleotides agree with TRBD1. Per germline, CDR1 SGHDN and CDR2 FVKESK. The CDR3 consists of 16 residues. Germline trimming cut 6 bases from V and 7 bases from J; bases unmatched to any gene: 12. The chain's CDR3 is CASSPNRDRVSEKLFF. DNA of the CDR3: TGTGCCAGCAGTCCCAACAGGGACAGGGTATCTGAAAAACTGTTTTTT.

The gene calls are TRBV6-5 and TRBJ2-7; 7 nucleotides align to TRBD1. Germline lookup yields CDR1 MNHEY and CDR2 SVGAGI. The CDR3 covers 14 residues. Unmatched junction bases numbered 1, after V lost 2 bases and J lost 0 bases. The CDR3 here is CASSYRDSSYEQYF. The CDR3 bases are TGTGCCAGCAGTTACAGGGACAGCTCCTACGAGCAGTACTTC.